Sequencing of this T cell receptor beta chain was carried out in a study of cytomegalovirus exposure and HLA in healthy donors. The wider study: Later, an analysis reported that the 110 or so validation repertoires had used the same platform as the 500 to 750 first-cohort repertoires. Study-level results: The authors enumerated 150 to 200 TCR beta chains as linked to cytomegalovirus.

CDR1 is SQVTM, CDR2 ANQGSEA, per germline. The CDR3 runs to 13 residues. V dropped 4 bases and J dropped 0 bases, with 9 bases sitting between them. Generated by immunoSEQ multiplex PCR, the TCRdb table keeps only in-frame clones and is missing some. The data contain about 160,000 clones, roughly 80% of them singletons. In the case of this clone: What it binds is unknown.

The sample consisted of PBMCs. The TCR sequence derives from a man aged 30-40 years in good health and CMV-seropositive. The chain uses TRBV29-1 and TRBJ1-1; possible D gene TRBD1, 5 bases. For the CDR3, the DNA is TGCAGCGTTGCGAGACAGTTGAACACTGAAGCTTTCTTT. Amino acids: CSVARQLNTEAFF.